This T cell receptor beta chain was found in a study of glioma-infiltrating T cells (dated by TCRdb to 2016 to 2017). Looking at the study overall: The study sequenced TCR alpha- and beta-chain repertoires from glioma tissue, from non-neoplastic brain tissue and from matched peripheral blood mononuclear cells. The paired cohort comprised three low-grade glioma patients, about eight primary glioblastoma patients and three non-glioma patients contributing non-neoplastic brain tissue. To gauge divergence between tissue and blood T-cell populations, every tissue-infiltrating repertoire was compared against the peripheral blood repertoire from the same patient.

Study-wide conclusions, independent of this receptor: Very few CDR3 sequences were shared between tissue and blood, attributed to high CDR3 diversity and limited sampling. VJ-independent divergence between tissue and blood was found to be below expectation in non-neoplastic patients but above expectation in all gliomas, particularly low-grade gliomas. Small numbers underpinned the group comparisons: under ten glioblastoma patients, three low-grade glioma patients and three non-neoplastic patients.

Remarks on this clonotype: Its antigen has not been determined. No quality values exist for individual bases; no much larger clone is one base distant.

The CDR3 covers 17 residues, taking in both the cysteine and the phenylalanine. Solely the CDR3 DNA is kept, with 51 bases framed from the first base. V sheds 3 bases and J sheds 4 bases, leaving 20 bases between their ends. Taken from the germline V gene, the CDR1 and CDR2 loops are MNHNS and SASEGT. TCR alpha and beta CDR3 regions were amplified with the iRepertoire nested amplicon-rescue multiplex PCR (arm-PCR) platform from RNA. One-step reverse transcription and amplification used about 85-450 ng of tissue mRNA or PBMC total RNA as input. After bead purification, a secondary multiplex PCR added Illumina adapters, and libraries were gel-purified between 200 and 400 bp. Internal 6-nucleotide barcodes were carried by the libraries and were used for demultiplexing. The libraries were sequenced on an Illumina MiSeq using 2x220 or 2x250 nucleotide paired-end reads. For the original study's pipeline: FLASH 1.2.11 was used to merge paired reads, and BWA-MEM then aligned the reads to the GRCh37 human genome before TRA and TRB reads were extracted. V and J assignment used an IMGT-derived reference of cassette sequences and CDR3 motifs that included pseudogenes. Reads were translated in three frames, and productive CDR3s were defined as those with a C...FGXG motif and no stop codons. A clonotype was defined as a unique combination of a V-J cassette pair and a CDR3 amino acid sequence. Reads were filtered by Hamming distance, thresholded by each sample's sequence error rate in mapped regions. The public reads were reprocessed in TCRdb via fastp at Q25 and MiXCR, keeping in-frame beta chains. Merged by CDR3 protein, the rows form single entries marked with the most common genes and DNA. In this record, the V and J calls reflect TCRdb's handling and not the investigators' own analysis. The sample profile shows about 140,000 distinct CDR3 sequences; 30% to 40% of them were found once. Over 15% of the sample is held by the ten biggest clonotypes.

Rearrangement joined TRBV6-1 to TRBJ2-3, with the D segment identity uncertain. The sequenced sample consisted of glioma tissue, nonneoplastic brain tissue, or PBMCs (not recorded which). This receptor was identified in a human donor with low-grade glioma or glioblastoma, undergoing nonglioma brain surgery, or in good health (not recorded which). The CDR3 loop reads CASSDRRPPRPSDTQYF. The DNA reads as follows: TGTGCCAGCAGTGATAGACGTCCTCCAAGACCTTCAGATACGCAGTATTTT.